The 28 T cell receptor beta chains given below trace back to one sample, sequenced in a study of shared clonotypes between healthy human individuals. Sequenced by immunoSEQ multiplex PCR; TCRdb stores in-frame clones only, minus some. This sample yields about 490,000 clones, of which 76% are seen a single time; 10% to 15% belongs to the top ten. Sequencing was carried out using PBMCs. The receptors stem from a middle-aged woman in good health. Some clones in this sample may be carry-over from other donors' samples.

J is TRBJ2-3 and V is TRBV2, with 8 bases matching TRBD2. J was trimmed by 3 bases and V by 5 bases; bases with no gene match: 7. The CDR3 has 15 amino acids. Germline-derived CDR1 and CDR2 are SNHLY and FYNNEI. CDR3 sequence reads: CASSLEGLGTDTQYF. CDR3 sequence (DNA): TGTGCCAGCAGTCTCGAGGGACTAGGGACAGATACGCAGTATTTT.

The genes are TRBV30 and TRBJ2-2; maybe TRBD1 (6 bases). The CDR3 extends over 14 amino acids. V was pared by 1 base and J by 0 bases, with 6 bases between. Germline-derived CDR1 and CDR2 are GTSNPN and SVGIG (reference sequence). The CDR3 sequence is CAWSGTANTGELFF. The CDR3 DNA follows: TGTGCCTGGAGTGGGACAGCGAACACCGGGGAGCTGTTTTTT.

The chain couples TRBV6-1 to TRBJ2-7; D might be TRBD1 (7 bases). Germline assignment: CDR1 MNHNS and CDR2 SASEGT. This CDR3 has 15 amino acids. Deletions cut 1 base from V and 4 bases from J, with 14 bases between. The CDR3 bases are TGTGCCAGCAGTGAAGTTACAGGGGAGGAGTACGAGCAGTACTTC. Its translation is CASSEVTGEEYEQYF.

The chain couples TRBV27 to TRBJ1-1, with 9 bases that match TRBD1. The CDR3 spans 13 residues. Trimming took 5 bases from V and 11 from J; bases not matched to a gene: 9. Per germline, CDR1 MNHEY and CDR2 SMNVEV (reference sequence). The DNA of the CDR3 is TGTGCCAGCAGTACGACAGGGGGTGTGAAGGCTTTCTTT. The encoded protein is CASSTTGGVKAFF.

Concerning this clone: Other nucleotide sequences from this sample produce the same CDR3. The chain employs TRBV12-5 and TRBJ2-2; no firm D call. Germline CDR1 reads LGHNT; CDR2 reads FRNRAP. This CDR3 is 12 amino acids long. V was cut by 5 bases and J by 3 bases, with 4 bases left in between. CDR3 residues: CASGRDTGELFF. The CDR3 DNA sequence: TGTGCTAGTGGTCGGGACACCGGGGAGCTGTTTTTT.

The chain joins TRBV27 to TRBJ1-2, with unresolved D. CDR3 size: 15 residues. The germline V gene has CDR1 MNHEY and CDR2 SMNVEV (reference sequence). Trimming pared 5 bases from V and 6 bases from J, leaving 19 bases between. The DNA of the CDR3 is TGTGCCAGCAGTGCCGTACCACCCCGGTCAGATGGCTACACCTTC. It yields the protein CASSAVPPRSDGYTF.

This clone was picked up one time. The chain is built from TRBV15 and TRBJ2-5; 13 bases are a match to TRBD2. The J call is uncertain, as TRBJ2-7 better fits the DNA end. This CDR3 has 15 residues. Germline V gene sequence: CDR1 LNHNV, CDR2 YYDKDF (reference sequence). DNA for the CDR3: TGTGCCACCAGCTTCTGGACTAGCGGGAGCTACGAGCAGTACTTC. Translating it yields CATSFWTSGSYEQYF.

Note on this clone: A read error is the likely source, as a far larger clone sits one nucleotide away. Since the CDR3 does not end with the conserved phenylalanine or tryptophan, this likely comes from a read error. This chain connects TRBV27 to TRBJ1-1, with D possibly TRBD1 on 5 matching bases. This CDR3 has 13 residues. V was cut by 2 bases and J by 3 bases, with 7 bases left in between. CDR1 MNHEY and CDR2 SMNVEV come from the germline V gene (reference sequence). CDR3 amino acids: CASSLSRDTEAFL. CDR3 in DNA: TGTGCCAGCAGTTTAAGCAGGGACACTGAAGCTTTCCTT.

This chain joins TRBV4-1 and TRBJ2-3; 8 bases are a match to TRBD2. Germline CDR1 MGHRA, CDR2 YSYEKL. V shed 0 bases, J shed 6 bases, and the junction held 2 bases outside the gene matches. This CDR3 is 14 amino acids long. CDR3 sequence reads: CASSQESGGDTQYF. The CDR3, as DNA: TGCGCCAGCAGCCAAGAATCGGGAGGGGATACGCAGTATTTT.

Concerning this clone: Other nucleotide sequences from this sample produce the same CDR3. The chain recombines TRBV28 with TRBJ1-2; 7 bases align to TRBD1. In germline, CDR1 is MDHEN, CDR2 SYDVKM. Germline trimming cut 3 bases from V and 8 bases from J; bases unmatched to any gene: 6. The CDR3 has 13 residues. The DNA of the CDR3 is TGTGCCAGCAGTTTCCAACGACAGGGAGGCTACACCTTC. Translating gives CASSFQRQGGYTF.

The rearrangement links TRBV9 to TRBJ2-2; 8 bases map to TRBD2. Germline-derived CDR1 and CDR2 are SGDLS and YYNGEE. With 0 bases clipped from V and 8 bases from J, the junction kept 3 bases outside the gene matches. The CDR3 covers 14 residues. In DNA form, the CDR3 reads TGTGCCAGCAGCGTAGGGACTAGCTCTGGGGAGCTGTTTTTT. Amino acids: CASSVGTSSGELFF.

This clone was recorded a few times. This chain links TRBV29-1 with TRBJ1-1; possibly TRBD1 for D (5 bases). This CDR3 has 14 residues. V was cut by 3 bases and J by 4 bases, with 15 bases left in between. Looked up from germline, CDR1 is SQVTM and CDR2 is ANQGSEA. DNA for the CDR3: TGCAGCGTTGATAGCGCGGGGGGTGGCACTGAAGCTTTCTTT. Its protein product is CSVDSAGGGTEAFF.

Ten or more counts support this clone. The gene calls are TRBV11-3 and TRBJ2-4; the D is unclear. Looked up from germline, CDR1 is SGHNT and CDR2 is YENEEA. This CDR3 comprises 20 residues. Trimming took 0 bases from V and 0 from J, leaving 21 bases between them. CDR3 amino acids: CASSLDPEGTYKLAKNIQYF. The CDR3 nucleotides are TGTGCCAGCAGCTTAGATCCGGAAGGAACCTATAAGCTAGCCAAAAACATTCAGTACTTC.

The chain joins TRBV28 to TRBJ2-2; D uncertain. The CDR3 spans 13 residues. Trimming shortened V by 8 bases and J by 2 bases, and 9 bases separated the two germline ends. Germline V lookup: CDR1 MDHEN, CDR2 SYDVKM. The CDR3 reads CASLTLNTGELFF. CDR3 sequence (DNA): TGTGCCAGCTTGACTCTAAACACCGGGGAGCTGTTTTTT.

The chain uses TRBV7-3 and TRBJ2-2; 8 positions agree with TRBD2. This CDR3 has 17 amino acids. Trimming at V came to 1 base and at J to 7 bases, leaving 11 bases not matched to a gene. Germline V gives CDR1 SGHTA, CDR2 FQGTGA. CDR3 nucleotides: TGTGCCAGCAGCTTAAGGGGCCCGGGACTAGGGATCGGGGAGCTGTTTTTT. It translates to CASSLRGPGLGIGELFF. Full variable domain (missing parts from reference TRBV7-3 and TRBJ2-2): GAGVSQTPSNKVTEKGKYVELRCDPISGHTALYWYRQSLGQGPEFLIYFQGTGAADDSGLPNDRFFAVRPEGSVSTLKIQRTERGDSAVYLCASSLRGPGLGIGELFFGEGSRLTVL.

V is TRBV2 and J is TRBJ2-1, with D possibly matching TRBD2 (6 bases). Germline loops: CDR1 SNHLY, CDR2 FYNNEI. The CDR3 contains 15 residues. V lost 2 bases to trimming and J lost 1 base, with 9 bases between them. CDR3 coding DNA: TGTGCCAGCAGTGAAAGGCGGGGATCCTACAATGAGCAGTTCTTC. Residues: CASSERRGSYNEQFF.

The chain joins TRBV5-1 to TRBJ2-3, with unresolved D. V lost 2 bases and J 6 bases, leaving 13 bases between the germline ends. Germline CDR1 reads SGHRS; CDR2 reads YFSETQ. This CDR3 spans 14 amino acids. CDR3: CASSFTPSTDTQYF. CDR3 coding DNA: TGCGCCAGCAGCTTTACCCCCTCTACGGATACGCAGTATTTT. Supplemented by reference TRBV5-1 and TRBJ2-3, the full variable domain reads KAGVTQTPRYLIKTRGQQVTLSCSPISGHRSVSWYQQTPGQGLQFLFEYFSETQRNKGNFPGRFSGRQFSNSRSEMNVSTLELGDSALYLCASSFTPSTDTQYFGPGTRLTVL.

Notes on this clone: The sample holds other DNA sequences that translate to the same CDR3. The V and J genes are TRBV27 and TRBJ2-7, with D unclear. The CDR3 totals 12 residues. CDR1 and CDR2 (germline): MNHEY, SMNVEV (reference sequence). Trimming removed 6 bases from V and 0 bases from J, with 6 bases in between. Here the CDR3 reads CASRGSSYEQYF. Here the CDR3 DNA reads TGTGCCAGCAGGGGCAGCTCCTACGAGCAGTACTTC.

This clone was seen at least ten times. This chain connects TRBV19 to TRBJ1-2; D is unresolved. This CDR3 region has 13 residues. From germline, CDR1 is LNHDA and CDR2 SQIVND (reference sequence). Trimming stripped 3 bases from V and 5 bases from J, with 10 bases between. In DNA form, the CDR3 reads TGTGCCAGTAGTATTCAAAGGAATTATGGCTACACCTTC. Amino acids: CASSIQRNYGYTF.

V usage is TRBV7-2 and J usage is TRBJ1-5, with D uncertain. Germline CDR1 is SGHTA and CDR2 is FQGNSA. This CDR3 comprises 15 residues. Trimming cost V 2 bases and J 4 bases, with 12 bases left between them. The CDR3 nucleotides read TGTGCCAGCAGCTTATTCTCGACATCAAATCAGCCCCAGCATTTT. Protein: CASSLFSTSNQPQHF.

The chain recombines TRBV5-5 with TRBJ2-7; weak D call: TRBD2 (5 bases). Germline assignment: CDR1 SGHKS and CDR2 YYEKEE (reference sequence). Trimming shortened V by 7 bases and J by 0 bases, and 20 bases separated the two germline ends. This CDR3 is built from 16 residues. This chain's CDR3 is CASASGFSASSYEQYF. CDR3 coding DNA: TGTGCCAGCGCAAGCGGCTTTAGTGCCTCCTCCTACGAGCAGTACTTC.

The rearrangement joins TRBV5-5 to TRBJ2-2; 9 bases line up with TRBD2. Trimming cost V 0 bases and J 0 bases; bases outside gene matches: 6. This CDR3 contains 18 residues. Germline-derived CDR1 and CDR2 are SGHKS and YYEKEE (reference sequence). In nucleotides, the CDR3 is TGTGCCAGCAGCTTGGGCGCTAGCGGGAACGCGAACACCGGGGAGCTGTTTTTT. It yields the protein CASSLGASGNANTGELFF.

This clone has a single count. The chain employs TRBV5-1 and TRBJ1-5, with a tentative D call TRBD1 (5 bases). The V gene lost 0 bases and the J gene lost 4 bases, with 8 bases spanning the gap. Germline loops: CDR1 SGHRS, CDR2 YFSETQ. The CDR3 length is 14 residues. CDR3 protein: CASSLGGRNQPQHF. CDR3 coding DNA: TGCGCCAGCAGCTTGGGGGGCAGGAATCAGCCCCAGCATTTT.

About this clone itself: Likely a read error: the CDR3 ends without its conserved phenylalanine or tryptophan. The DNA is omitted, as the CDR3 cannot be located on it reliably, and the CDR3 follows TCRdb's listing. This rearrangement joins TRBV6-5 to TRBJ1-1. The CDR3 sequence runs 13 residues, both termini included. Germline CDR1 is MNHEY and CDR2 is SVGAGI. This CDR3 reads CASSYELSGPRHI.

This clone was observed a single time. With a far larger clone one base away, a read error is the likely cause. The genes are TRBV7-8 and TRBJ1-5; 9 positions match TRBD1. The CDR3 loop spans 14 amino acids. Germline CDR1 and CDR2: SGHVS and FQNEAQ. The CDR3 nucleotides are TGTGCCAGCAGCCCGGGACAGGGCAATCAGGCCCAGCATTTT. This encodes CASSPGQGNQAQHF.

The chain combines TRBV28 with TRBJ2-4, with no clear D. Germline CDR1 reads MDHEN; CDR2 reads SYDVKM. The CDR3 is 12 amino acids. Trimming left V 3 bases short and J 9 bases short, with 9 bases between. This CDR3 is CASSFKVGIQYF. Written as DNA, the CDR3 is TGTGCCAGCAGTTTTAAGGTTGGCATTCAGTACTTC.

This rearrangement joins TRBV29-1 to TRBJ2-7, with D unresolved. The germline V and J ends were trimmed by 6 bases and 6 bases, with 18 bases remaining between them. The CDR3 runs 13 residues. Germline V gene data show CDR1 as SQVTM and CDR2 as ANQGSEA. The CDR3 DNA is TGCAGCGTCAATTCCGCCAATTCCGGCGAGCAGTACTTC. Encoded protein: CSVNSANSGEQYF.

On this clone itself: Within the sample, other DNA sequences also encode this same CDR3. DNA for the CDR3: TGTGCCAGCAGCTTATCACTAGCGGGAACCTACAATGAGCAGTTCTTC. Its protein is CASSLSLAGTYNEQFF. The V gene is TRBV7-9, the J gene TRBJ2-1, with 10 bases identical to TRBD2. Unmatched junction bases numbered 3, after V lost 2 bases and J lost 2 bases. This CDR3 is built from 16 residues. Germline lookup yields CDR1 SEHNR and CDR2 FQNEAQ (reference sequence).